What follows are 14 T cell receptor beta chains derived from one specimen sequenced in a study of cytotoxic CD8 clonotypes in ibrutinib-treated CLL. Assay: immunoSEQ multiplex PCR; the TCRdb copy retains only in-frame clones and omits some. The sample includes about 160,000 clones, 84% seen only once; the top ten take 4.6%. The starting material was PBMCs, obtained after 24 months of ibrutinib treatment. The receptors stem from a human donor with chronic lymphocytic leukemia.

The chain carries TRBV6-5 and TRBJ1-1; possibly TRBD1 for D (6 bases). V lost 6 bases and J 1 base, leaving 15 bases between the germline ends. CDR1 and CDR2 from the germline V gene are MNHEY and SVGAGI. This CDR3 comprises 15 residues. The CDR3 nucleotides read TGTGCCAGCAGCCTACAGGGTCTGGGGAACACTGAAGCTTTCTTT. Its protein product is CASSLQGLGNTEAFF.

The gene calls are TRBV9 and TRBJ1-2; 7 positions match TRBD1. CDR3 size: 14 residues. The trim removed 3 bases at V and 5 bases at J, leaving 7 bases unmatched. CDR1 SGDLS and CDR2 YYNGEE come from the germline V gene. The CDR3 spells CASSGQGGFYGYTF. The CDR3 DNA reads as TGTGCCAGCAGCGGACAGGGAGGATTTTATGGCTACACCTTC.

The chain is built from TRBV4-2 and TRBJ2-7; D is possibly TRBD1 or TRBD2 (5 bases each). Per germline, CDR1 LGHNA and CDR2 YNFKEQ. V was shortened by 5 bases and J by 5 bases, with 13 bases between the two germline ends. The CDR3 contains 13 residues. The CDR3 sequence: CASSTTGTDEQYF. The DNA for the CDR3 is TGTGCCAGCAGCACAACCGGGACCGACGAGCAGTACTTC.

V is TRBV5-1 and J is TRBJ1-6; maybe TRBD1 (5 bases). The V end was cut by 3 bases, the J end by 10 bases, with 8 bases between. The CDR3 runs 12 residues. CDR1 and CDR2 from the germline V gene are SGHRS and YFSETQ. The chain's CDR3 is CASSSGTSPLHF. The DNA for the CDR3 is TGCGCCAGCAGCTCAGGGACCTCACCCCTCCACTTT.

The chain combines TRBV2 with TRBJ2-5; no firm D call. This CDR3 has 14 amino acids. Trimming cost V 5 bases and J 0 bases, with 10 bases left between them. CDR1 is SNHLY and CDR2 is FYNNEI in the germline V gene. CDR3 nucleotides: TGTGCCAGCAGTCCGGGTCACCACCAAGAGACCCAGTACTTC. It encodes CASSPGHHQETQYF.

The chain combines TRBV28 with TRBJ1-1, with D possibly matching TRBD1 (6 bases). Germline V gene data show CDR1 as MDHEN and CDR2 as SYDVKM. This CDR3 is built from 13 residues. V was shortened by 5 bases and J by 8 bases, with 15 bases between the two germline ends. In DNA form, the CDR3 reads TGTGCCAGCAGTCTAGACAGGCTACGGGAAGCTTTCTTT. Protein sequence: CASSLDRLREAFF.

This clone was found many times. The chain joins TRBV7-9 to TRBJ1-2; TRBD1 is a possible D gene (5 bases). CDR1 is SEHNR, CDR2 FQNEAQ, per germline (reference sequence). Trimming removed 2 bases from V and 4 bases from J, with 11 bases in between. There are 14 residues in the CDR3. Here the CDR3 DNA reads TGTGCCAGCAGCTTAAGAGGGGCGTTCTATGGCTACACCTTC. Amino acid sequence: CASSLRGAFYGYTF.

The chain is built from TRBV6-1 and TRBJ1-1; TRBD1 agrees at 7 bases. V shed 6 bases and J 1 base; nucleotides not matched to a gene: 5. Per the germline V gene, CDR1 is MNHNS and CDR2 is SASEGT. The CDR3 extends over 14 amino acids. The CDR3 DNA is TGTGCCAGCAGGGAACGGACAGGGAACACTGAAGCTTTCTTT. This encodes CASRERTGNTEAFF.

The V gene is TRBV5-5, the J gene TRBJ1-4; D gene uncertain. V was cut by 4 bases and J by 7 bases, with 17 bases left in between. This CDR3 has 15 residues. Germline V gene lookup returns CDR1 SGHKS and CDR2 YYEKEE (reference sequence). The chain's CDR3 is CASSHGDIGGEKLFF. The CDR3 DNA reads as TGTGCCAGCAGCCACGGAGACATAGGCGGTGAAAAACTGTTTTTT.

This clone has only one observation. The genes are TRBV18 and TRBJ1-2; D is ambiguous. Germline assignment: CDR1 KGHSH and CDR2 LQKENI. This CDR3 is 16 amino acids long. V lost 3 bases to trimming and J lost 3 bases, with 17 bases between them. The CDR3 protein is CASSPRQKPTDYGYTF. For the CDR3, the DNA is TGTGCCAGCTCACCCAGACAAAAGCCAACAGACTATGGCTACACCTTC. The full variable domain, rest sourced from reference TRBV18 and TRBJ1-2, is NAGVMQNPRHLVRRRGQEARLRCSPMKGHSHVYWYRQLPEEGLKFMVYLQKENIIDESGMPKERFSAEFPKEGPSILRIQQVVRGDSAAYFCASSPRQKPTDYGYTFGSGTRLTVV.

This chain joins TRBV5-1 and TRBJ2-7; 7 bases map to TRBD1. Germline V gene data show CDR1 as SGHRS and CDR2 as YFSETQ. Trimming at V came to 1 base and at J to 2 bases, leaving 6 bases not matched to a gene. This CDR3 contains 15 residues. In nucleotides, the CDR3 is TGCGCCAGCAGCTTGTCCCGGGACAGCACCTACGAGCAGTACTTC. This gives the protein CASSLSRDSTYEQYF.

The V gene is TRBV4-1, the J gene TRBJ2-7; tentative D call: TRBD2 (5 bases). Trimming removed 1 base at V and 0 bases at J, with 10 bases between. Germline V gene sequence: CDR1 MGHRA, CDR2 YSYEKL. This CDR3 spans 15 amino acids. CDR3 DNA sequence: TGCGCCAGCAGCCAAGGGGAGCAACCCTCCTACGAGCAGTACTTC. This gives the protein CASSQGEQPSYEQYF.

The CDR3 reads CASSQDTGTPQFF. DNA of the CDR3: TGCGCCAGCAGCCAAGATACCGGGACTCCTCAGTTCTTC. The rearrangement joins TRBV4-1 to TRBJ2-1; TRBD2 is a possible D gene (6 bases). This CDR3 contains 13 residues. V was clipped by 0 bases and J by 13 bases, with 13 bases between them. Per germline, CDR1 MGHRA and CDR2 YSYEKL.

V usage is TRBV18 and J usage is TRBJ1-5, with D maybe TRBD1 (6 bases). CDR1 and CDR2 from the germline V gene are KGHSH and LQKENI. V was shortened by 4 bases and J by 8 bases, with 15 bases between the two germline ends. CDR3 length: 14 residues. Written as DNA, the CDR3 is TGTGCCAGCTCACTTGGTCAGGGGTTGGAGCCCCAGCATTTT. Its translation is CASSLGQGLEPQHF.